This T cell receptor beta chain originates from a study of blood T cell repertoires in COVID-19. Study-level information: Donors in the United States, Italy and Spain gave samples during acute or convalescent COVID-19. From T cells, B-cell-depleted T cells, or PBMCs came the material, which was cDNA or gDNA.

In the source study's methods: Reference gene primer amplification gave estimated nucleated cell counts. Sequenced by immunoSEQ multiplex PCR; TCRdb stores in-frame clones only, minus some. V, J and clone size are those of that table, while D and trimming were read from the DNA. The sample has around 110,000 clones; roughly 84% are singletons. This CDR3 comprises 14 residues. Germline V lookup: CDR1 SEHNR, CDR2 FQNEAQ (reference sequence). Trimming removed 5 bases from V and 5 bases from J; junction bases left unmatched: 4. The receptor was derived from a man aged 40-49 years with acute or convalescent COVID-19. The gene calls are TRBV7-9 and TRBJ2-3; 10 bases agree with TRBD1. Input material: peripheral blood. CDR3 DNA sequence: TGTGCCAGCAGCAGGACAGGGGGAAAAGATACGCAGTATTTT. Protein sequence: CASSRTGGKDTQYF.